A selection of T cell receptor beta chains follows, all from one sample in a study of control samples from healthy donors and cancer patients. Method: immunoSEQ multiplex PCR; TCRdb's copy keeps in-frame clones and lacks some. The sample includes 60,000 to 75,000 clones, around 90% of them seen just once. Material: PBMCs. These receptors were taken from a man between 60 and 75 years old with colorectal cancer. Both conserved end residues are part of each CDR3. D genes are given only for firm matches. Some rows have no size entry. The others give once, few or many, or a class for an expanded clone.

CDR3 protein: CASSPGTGPYEQYF
CDR3 DNA: TGCGCCAGCAGTCCCGGGACAGGGCCCTACGAGCAGTACTTC
J gene: TRBJ2-7
clone size: -
V gene: TRBV5-1
D gene: TRBD1

CDR3 protein: CASRTGGVNTEAFF
CDR3 DNA: TGTGCCAGCAGGACAGGGGGCGTGAACACTGAAGCTTTCTTT
J gene: TRBJ1-1
clone size: -
V gene: TRBV2
D gene: TRBD1

CDR3 protein: CASSPSRVDGYTF
CDR3 DNA: TGTGCCAGCAGCCCAAGTAGGGTAGATGGCTACACCTTC
J gene: TRBJ1-2
clone size: -
V gene: TRBV5-6
D gene: -

CDR3 protein: CASSPGPSSALHF
CDR3 DNA: TGCGCCAGCAGCCCCGGACCCAGTTCGGCCCTCCACTTT
J gene: TRBJ1-6
clone size: once
V gene: TRBV5-1
D gene: -

CDR3 protein: CASSLAGGGETQYF
CDR3 DNA: TGTGCCAGCAGTTTAGCGGGGGGCGGAGAGACCCAGTACTTC
J gene: TRBJ2-5
clone size: -
V gene: TRBV7-3
D gene: TRBD2

CDR3 protein: CASSVSQGAGLNIQYF
CDR3 DNA: TGTGCCAGTAGTGTATCACAGGGGGCGGGTCTGAACATTCAGTACTTC
J gene: TRBJ2-4
clone size: -
V gene: TRBV19
D gene: TRBD1

CDR3 protein: CASSLVGAPSEQYF
CDR3 DNA: TGTGCCAGCAGCTTAGTGGGGGCGCCCTCGGAGCAGTACTTC
J gene: TRBJ2-7
clone size: -
V gene: TRBV7-9
D gene: -

CDR3 protein: CASSPIEASGGNSGNTIYF
CDR3 DNA: TGTGCCAGCTCACCAATCGAGGCTTCCGGGGGCAACTCTGGAAACACCATATATTTT
J gene: TRBJ1-3
clone size: once
V gene: TRBV18
D gene: -

CDR3 protein: CASSPSGARGLQPQHF
CDR3 DNA: TGTGCCAGCAGCCCTAGCGGGGCCCGGGGGTTACAGCCCCAGCATTTT
J gene: TRBJ1-5
clone size: -
V gene: TRBV7-8
D gene: -

CDR3 protein: CASSLANSYEQYF
CDR3 DNA: TGTGCCAGCAGCTTGGCCAACTCCTACGAGCAGTACTTC
J gene: TRBJ2-7
clone size: once
V gene: TRBV5-4
D gene: -

CDR3 protein: CASSPQGRDRGYGNTIYF
CDR3 DNA: TGTGCCAGCTCACCCCAAGGTCGGGACAGGGGTTACGGAAACACCATATATTTT
J gene: TRBJ1-3
clone size: -
V gene: TRBV18
D gene: TRBD1

CDR3 protein: CATGGPSSYNEQFF
CDR3 DNA: TGTGCCACCGGGGGGCCGAGCTCCTACAATGAGCAGTTCTTC
J gene: TRBJ2-1
clone size: -
V gene: TRBV15
D gene: -

CDR3 protein: CASSASGGAGETQYF
CDR3 DNA: TGTGCCAGCAGCGCTAGCGGGGGGGCGGGTGAGACCCAGTACTTC
J gene: TRBJ2-5
clone size: -
V gene: TRBV5-6
D gene: TRBD2

CDR3 protein: CASSVRPENTEAFF
CDR3 DNA: TGTGCCAGCAGCGTGAGGCCAGAGAACACTGAAGCTTTCTTT
J gene: TRBJ1-1
clone size: -
V gene: TRBV9
D gene: -

CDR3 protein: CASRSFGGGNSPLHF
CDR3 DNA: TGTGCCAGCAGATCCTTCGGGGGCGGAAATTCACCCCTCCACTTT
J gene: TRBJ1-6
clone size: once
V gene: TRBV28
D gene: -

CDR3 protein: CASSLAVQETQYF
CDR3 DNA: TGTGCCAGCAGCTTAGCGGTTCAAGAGACCCAGTACTTC
J gene: TRBJ2-5
clone size: once
V gene: TRBV7-9
D gene: -

CDR3 protein: CASSLLSQETQYF
CDR3 DNA: TGTGCCAGCAGTTTATTGAGTCAGGAGACCCAGTACTTC
J gene: TRBJ2-5
clone size: once
V gene: TRBV12-3/TRBV12-4
D gene: -

CDR3 protein: CASSRGQGNQPQHF
CDR3 DNA: TGCGCCAGCAGCCGAGGACAGGGCAATCAGCCCCAGCATTTT
J gene: TRBJ1-5
clone size: -
V gene: TRBV4-1
D gene: TRBD1

CDR3 protein: CASSDSIGGGIFEQFF
CDR3 DNA: TGTGCCAGCAGTGACTCGATAGGCGGGGGGATTTTTGAGCAGTTCTTC
J gene: TRBJ2-1
clone size: once
V gene: TRBV6-4
D gene: TRBD2

CDR3 protein: CASSYGRGRTDTQYF
CDR3 DNA: TGTGCCAGCAGTTACGGCAGGGGGCGGACAGATACGCAGTATTTT
J gene: TRBJ2-3
clone size: -
V gene: TRBV6-5
D gene: TRBD1

CDR3 protein: CASSFAGGNSPLHF
CDR3 DNA: TGTGCCAGCAGTTTTGCCGGGGGGAATTCACCCCTCCACTTT
J gene: TRBJ1-6
clone size: -
V gene: TRBV27
D gene: -

CDR3 protein: CASSRPVGGNTEAFF
CDR3 DNA: TGTGCCAGCAGCCGCCCCGTAGGGGGAAACACTGAAGCTTTCTTT
J gene: TRBJ1-1
clone size: -
V gene: TRBV5-8
D gene: -

CDR3 protein: CASSQDPVDEQYF
CDR3 DNA: TGCGCCAGCAGCCAAGATCCGGTTGACGAGCAGTACTTC
J gene: TRBJ2-7
clone size: -
V gene: TRBV4-1
D gene: -

CDR3 protein: CASSLRPLAGESTDTQYF
CDR3 DNA: TGTGCCAGCAGCTTAAGACCTCTAGCGGGGGAAAGCACAGATACGCAGTATTTT
J gene: TRBJ2-3
clone size: -
V gene: TRBV7-3
D gene: TRBD2

CDR3 protein: CASSLGGGDSNQPQHF
CDR3 DNA: TGCGCCAGCAGTCTCGGAGGGGGGGATAGCAATCAGCCCCAGCATTTT
J gene: TRBJ1-5
clone size: -
V gene: TRBV23-1
D gene: -

CDR3 protein: CASSSQGYTGELFF
CDR3 DNA: TGTGCCAGCAGTTCTCAGGGTTACACCGGGGAGCTGTTTTTT
J gene: TRBJ2-2
clone size: -
V gene: TRBV28
D gene: -

CDR3 protein: CASSLGPGGTGELFF
CDR3 DNA: TGCGCCAGCAGCTTGGGCCCCGGGGGGACCGGGGAGCTGTTTTTT
J gene: TRBJ2-2
clone size: -
V gene: TRBV5-1
D gene: TRBD2

CDR3 protein: CASSPPTVNYGYTF
CDR3 DNA: TGTGCCAGCTCACCACCGACAGTTAACTATGGCTACACCTTC
J gene: TRBJ1-2
clone size: -
V gene: TRBV18
D gene: -